These T cell receptor beta chains were read from a single sample in a study of beta chain features in type 1 diabetes. The repertoire was sequenced with immunoSEQ multiplex PCR; TCRdb's copy has only in-frame clones and lacks some. The table includes around 500,000 clones, about an eighth detected once. The source material was naive CD4+ T cells from blood. All receptors come from a woman aged 18-29 years in good health. Both conserved end residues are part of each CDR3. Fields, in order: V gene, D gene, clone size, J gene, CDR3 DNA, CDR3 protein. The D gene is left open where the match is weak. Clone size appears in some rows only: once, few, many, or a class for an expanded clone.

TRBV27	-	-	TRBJ2-5	TGTGCCAGCAGTGGGAACCGCGGTCCGGACAGACAAGAGACCCAGTACTTC	CASSGNRGPDRQETQYF
TRBV7-9	TRBD1	-	TRBJ1-5	TGTGCCAGCAGCTTCTCAGACAGGGGCAATCAGCCCCAGCATTTT	CASSFSDRGNQPQHF
TRBV5-6	-	few	TRBJ2-6	TGTGCCAGCAGCCCCTCGGGCAGGCCCGACGTTCTGGGGGCCAACGTCCTGACTTTC	CASSPSGRPDVLGANVLTF
TRBV4-2	-	few	TRBJ1-2	TGTGCCAGCAGCCAAGATCGAGGTAGAACGCTCTATGGCTACACCTTC	CASSQDRGRTLYGYTF
TRBV5-1	-	-	TRBJ2-3	TGCGCCAGCAGCACTGCCCAGCGCACAGATACGCAGTATTTT	CASSTAQRTDTQYF
TRBV19	-	few	TRBJ2-3	TGTGCCACGGCTTCGGGTGATACGCAGTATTTT	CATASGDTQYF
TRBV5-1	-	few	TRBJ1-1	TGCGCCAGCAGCTTGTCTGCGGCAGCGTCCGTGAACACTGAAGCTTTCTTT	CASSLSAAASVNTEAFF
TRBV30	TRBD1	-	TRBJ2-1	TGTGCCTGGAGCCGACTAAGGGGACAGGGGGGGTTTAAAGCTGAGCAGTTCTTC	CAWSRLRGQGGFKAEQFF
TRBV28	-	-	TRBJ1-5	TGTGCCAGCAGTTTATTACAGGGACTGAGCAATCAGCCCCAGCATTTT	CASSLLQGLSNQPQHF
TRBV14	-	-	TRBJ2-7	TGTGCCAGCAGCCAAGCGGGAGTTCAAAACGGGCAGTACTTC	CASSQAGVQNGQYF
TRBV4-1	-	few	TRBJ2-6	TGCGCCAGCAGCCAAGATACGGGCCTCTCTGGGGCCAACGTCCTGACTTTC	CASSQDTGLSGANVLTF
TRBV5-1	TRBD1	few	TRBJ2-1	TGCGCCAGCAGCCCCGCGGGGACAGGTATCGATGAGCAGTTCTTC	CASSPAGTGIDEQFF
TRBV9	-	few	TRBJ2-3	TGTGCCAGCTCGGTTTCGAACACAGATACGCAGTATTTT	CASSVSNTDTQYF
TRBV7-8	-	-	TRBJ2-1	TGTGCCAGCAGCTTCGGGAGACTGAATGAGCAGTTCTTC	CASSFGRLNEQFF
TRBV12-5	-	-	TRBJ1-5	TGTGCTAGGACCTGCGGCAATCAGCCCCAGCATTTT	CARTCGNQPQHF
TRBV7-9	-	-	TRBJ1-2	TGTGCCAGCAGCTTAGAAGTCTATGGCTACACCTTC	CASSLEVYGYTF
TRBV30	-	many	TRBJ2-3	TGTGCCTGGAGTCCCAAGGATACGCAGTATTTT	CAWSPKDTQYF
TRBV7-2	-	few	TRBJ1-5	TGTGCCAGCAGCTATGACATCCGCGGCGCTAGCAATCAGCCCCAGCATTTT	CASSYDIRGASNQPQHF
TRBV7-9	TRBD1	few	TRBJ1-1	TGTGCCAGCAGCCGGGACAGGGTTAACACTGAAGCTTTCTTT	CASSRDRVNTEAFF
TRBV13	TRBD2	-	TRBJ2-1	TGTGCCAGCAGCCCGCCAGCGGGAGGGACGTACAATGAGCAGTTCTTC	CASSPPAGGTYNEQFF
TRBV6-5	TRBD1	few	TRBJ1-6	TGTGCCAGCAGTTACCAAGACAGGGGCAATTCACCCCTCCACTTT	CASSYQDRGNSPLHF
TRBV4-1	-	few	TRBJ2-5	TGCGCCAGCAGCCAAGGACGCTCGTACCAAGAGACCCAGTACTTC	CASSQGRSYQETQYF
TRBV7-2	-	few	TRBJ1-2	TGTGCCAGCAGCTCAACAGGGAGCGGCTACACCTTC	CASSSTGSGYTF
TRBV4-3	-	-	TRBJ2-7	TGCGCCAGCAGCCAAGGTGCTTACGGCGAGCAGTACTTC	CASSQGAYGEQYF
TRBV4-3	-	few	TRBJ2-3	TGCGCCAGCAGCCAAGACCCGGTCACAGATACGCAGTATTTT	CASSQDPVTDTQYF
TRBV6-5	-	-	TRBJ2-3	TGTGCCAGCAGTCCTCCCCTATTAGATACGCAGTATTTT	CASSPPLLDTQYF
TRBV27	-	-	TRBJ2-2	TGTGCCAGCAGTTGGCGGAACACCGGGGAGCTGTTTTTT	CASSWRNTGELFF
TRBV19	-	-	TRBJ2-1	TGTGCCAGTACCCACAATGTCCTAGCTTTGGATGAGCAGTTCTTC	CASTHNVLALDEQFF
TRBV7-9	-	-	TRBJ2-1	TGTGCCAGCAGGGCGGGACAGACGGAGCAGTTCTTC	CASRAGQTEQFF
TRBV7-9	-	few	TRBJ2-3	TGTGCCAGCAGCGCCCTAGGCACAGATACGCAGTATTTT	CASSALGTDTQYF
TRBV6-6	-	few	TRBJ1-5	TGTGCCAGCGGAAGAGGAGATAATCAGCCCCAGCATTTT	CASGRGDNQPQHF
TRBV2	-	-	TRBJ2-5	TGTGCCAGCAGCTCACTCACGAAGACCCAGTACTTC	CASSSLTKTQYF
TRBV25-1	TRBD2	-	TRBJ2-1	TGTGCCAGCAGTGAAAGGGGACTAGCGTTCTCATACAATGAGCAGTTCTTC	CASSERGLAFSYNEQFF
TRBV13	TRBD1	few	TRBJ2-7	TGTGCCAGCAGCTCAAGAACGGGACAGGGTTCCTACGAGCAGTACTTC	CASSSRTGQGSYEQYF
TRBV7-6	-	-	TRBJ2-5	TGTGCCAGCAGCCTTACAGGGTTGGAGACCCAGTACTTC	CASSLTGLETQYF
TRBV5-1	TRBD1	few	TRBJ2-1	TGCGCCAGCAGCGGACAGGGGAACAATGAGCAGTTCTTC	CASSGQGNNEQFF
TRBV9	TRBD2	-	TRBJ2-7	TGTGCCAGCAGCGTAGTGGCGGGACTAGCGGGCCTTGGCACTGCCTACGAGCAGTACTTC	CASSVVAGLAGLGTAYEQYF
TRBV15	TRBD2	many	TRBJ2-5	TGTGCCACCGGGTCCGGAAAGCGGGGTGGAGAGACCCAGTACTTC	CATGSGKRGGETQYF
TRBV7-9	-	few	TRBJ2-3	TGTGCCAGCAGCTTCACGACCACGGATACGCAGTATTTT	CASSFTTTDTQYF
TRBV9	-	-	TRBJ2-2	TGTGCCAGCAGCTTCGAATTCGGGGAGCTGTTTTTT	CASSFEFGELFF
TRBV9	-	-	TRBJ2-7	TGTGCCAGCAGCGTAGGGGGGCGGGAGCCCTACGAGCAGTACTTC	CASSVGGREPYEQYF
TRBV30	TRBD2	-	TRBJ2-2	TGTGCCTGGAGTGGAAGCGGGACTTGGTCGGCCGGGGAGCTGTTTTTT	CAWSGSGTWSAGELFF
TRBV19	-	-	TRBJ1-5	TGTGCCAGTAGTATTCCCGCGAATCAGCCCCAGCATTTT	CASSIPANQPQHF
TRBV2	TRBD1	-	TRBJ1-6	TGTGCCAGCAGGGGGACAGGCTTTTCACCCCTCCACTTT	CASRGTGFSPLHF
TRBV19	TRBD2	few	TRBJ2-1	TGTGCCAGCAGGACTAGCGGAGTTCCCTACAATGAGCAGTTCTTC	CASRTSGVPYNEQFF
TRBV7-7	TRBD2	few	TRBJ2-1	TGTGCCAGCAGCTTATCCAGCGGGGGGCCCTATGAGCAGTTCTTC	CASSLSSGGPYEQFF
TRBV4-3	-	few	TRBJ1-1	TGCGCCAGCAGCCAGGCAGACAGGCCTGGAGAAGCTTTCTTT	CASSQADRPGEAFF
TRBV29-1	-	-	TRBJ2-5	TGCAGCGTTGACTCACAAGAGACCCAGTACTTC	CSVDSQETQYF
TRBV9	-	-	TRBJ2-3	TGTGCCAGCAGCGTTAAGACTGGGGTTTTCAGCACAGATACGCAGTATTTT	CASSVKTGVFSTDTQYF
TRBV9	TRBD2	-	TRBJ2-3	TGTGCCAGCAGCGTCCCCGGGACTAGCGGAACAGATACGCAGTATTTT	CASSVPGTSGTDTQYF
TRBV19	-	-	TRBJ2-3	TGTGCCAGTAGTATAGGAGGAGGCACAGATACGCAGTATTTT	CASSIGGGTDTQYF
TRBV7-9	-	-	TRBJ1-1	TGTGCCAGCGCACTCGGGGGGAACACTGAAGCTTTCTTT	CASALGGNTEAFF
TRBV9	TRBD1	few	TRBJ2-7	TGTGCCAGCAGCGTAGCGGGGACAGAACAGGGATACGAGCAGTACTTC	CASSVAGTEQGYEQYF
TRBV7-2	-	-	TRBJ2-5	TGTGCCAGCAGCTTAGGACTGGAGAGGGTAGAGACCCAGTACTTC	CASSLGLERVETQYF
TRBV30	-	-	TRBJ2-7	TGTGCCTGGAGTGTACAAGGCTACGAGCAGTACTTC	CAWSVQGYEQYF
TRBV19	-	many	TRBJ1-1	TGTGCCAGTAGTATGACAGGGAACACTGAAGCTTTCTTT	CASSMTGNTEAFF